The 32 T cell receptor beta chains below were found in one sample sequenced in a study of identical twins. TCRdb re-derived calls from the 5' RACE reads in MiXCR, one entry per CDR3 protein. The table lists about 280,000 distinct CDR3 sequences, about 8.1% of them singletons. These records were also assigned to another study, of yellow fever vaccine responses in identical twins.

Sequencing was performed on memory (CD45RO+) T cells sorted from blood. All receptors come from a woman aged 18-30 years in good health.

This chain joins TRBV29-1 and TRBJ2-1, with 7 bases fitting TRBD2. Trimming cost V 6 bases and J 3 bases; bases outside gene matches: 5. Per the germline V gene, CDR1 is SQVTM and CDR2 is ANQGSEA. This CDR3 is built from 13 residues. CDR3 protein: CSVLAGFYNEQFF. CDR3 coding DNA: TGCAGCGTCTTAGCGGGTTTCTACAATGAGCAGTTCTTC.

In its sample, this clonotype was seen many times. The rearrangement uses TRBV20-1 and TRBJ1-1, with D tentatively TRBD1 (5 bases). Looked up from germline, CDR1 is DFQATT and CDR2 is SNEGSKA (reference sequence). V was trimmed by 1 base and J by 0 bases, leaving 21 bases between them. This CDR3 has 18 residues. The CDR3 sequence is CSARGGAPWGRMNTEAFF. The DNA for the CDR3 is TGCAGTGCTAGAGGTGGGGCACCTTGGGGCCGGATGAACACTGAAGCTTTCTTT.

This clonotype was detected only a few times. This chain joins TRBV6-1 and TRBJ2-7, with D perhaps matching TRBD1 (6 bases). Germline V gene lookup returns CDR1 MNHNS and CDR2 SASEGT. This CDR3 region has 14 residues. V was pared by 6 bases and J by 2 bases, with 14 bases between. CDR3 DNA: TGTGCCAGCAGAAACATCCGGGACACCTACGAGCAGTACTTC. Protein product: CASRNIRDTYEQYF.

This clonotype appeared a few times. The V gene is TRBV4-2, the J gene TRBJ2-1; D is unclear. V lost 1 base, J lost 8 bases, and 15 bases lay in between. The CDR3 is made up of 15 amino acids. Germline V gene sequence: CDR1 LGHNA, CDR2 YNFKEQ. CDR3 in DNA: TGTGCCAGCAGCCAAGGGGCTGGCGGAAGTGATGAGCAGTTCTTC. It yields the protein CASSQGAGGSDEQFF.

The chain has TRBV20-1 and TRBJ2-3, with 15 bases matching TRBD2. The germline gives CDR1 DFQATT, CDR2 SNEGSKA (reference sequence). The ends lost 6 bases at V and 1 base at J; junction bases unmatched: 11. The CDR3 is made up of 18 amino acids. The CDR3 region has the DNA TGCAGTGCGCCCGGACTAGCGGGAGGGTTCACCCGCACAGATACGCAGTATTTT. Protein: CSAPGLAGGFTRTDTQYF.

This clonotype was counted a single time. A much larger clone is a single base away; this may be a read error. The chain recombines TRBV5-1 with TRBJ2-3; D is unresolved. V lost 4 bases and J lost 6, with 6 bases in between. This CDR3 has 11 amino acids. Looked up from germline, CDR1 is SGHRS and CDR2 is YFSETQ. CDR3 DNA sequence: TGCGCCAGCAGCAGTTGGGATACGCAGTATTTT. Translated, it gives CASSSWDTQYF.

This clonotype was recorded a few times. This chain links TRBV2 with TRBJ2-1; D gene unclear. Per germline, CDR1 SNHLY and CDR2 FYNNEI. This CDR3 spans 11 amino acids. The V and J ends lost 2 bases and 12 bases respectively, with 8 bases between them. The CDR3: CASSEHERQFF. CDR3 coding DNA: TGTGCCAGCAGTGAACATGAGCGGCAGTTCTTC.

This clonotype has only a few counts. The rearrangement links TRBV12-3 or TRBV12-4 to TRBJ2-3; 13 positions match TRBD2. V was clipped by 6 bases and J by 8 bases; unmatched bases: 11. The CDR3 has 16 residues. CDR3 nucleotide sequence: TGTGCCAGCAGGCCTAATACTAGCGGGGGGGGAGCTACGCAGTATTTT. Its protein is CASRPNTSGGGATQYF.

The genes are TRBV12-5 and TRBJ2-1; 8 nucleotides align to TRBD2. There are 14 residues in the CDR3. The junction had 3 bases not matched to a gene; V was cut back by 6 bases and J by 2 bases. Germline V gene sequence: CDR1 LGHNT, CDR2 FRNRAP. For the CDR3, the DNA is TGTGCTAGTGGAGCGGGAGTCGCCTACAATGAGCAGTTCTTC. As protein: CASGAGVAYNEQFF.

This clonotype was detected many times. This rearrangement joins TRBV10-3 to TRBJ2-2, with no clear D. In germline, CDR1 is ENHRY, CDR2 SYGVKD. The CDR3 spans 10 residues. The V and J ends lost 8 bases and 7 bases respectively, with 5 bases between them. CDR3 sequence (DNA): TGTGCCATCGGGGACGGGGAGCTGTTTTTT. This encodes CAIGDGELFF.

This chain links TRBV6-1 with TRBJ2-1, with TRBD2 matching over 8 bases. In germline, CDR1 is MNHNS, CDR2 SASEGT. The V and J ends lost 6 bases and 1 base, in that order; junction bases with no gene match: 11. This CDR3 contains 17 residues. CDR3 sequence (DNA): TGTGCCAGCAGGGCCACGGCGGGGGGCTATTCCTACAATGAGCAGTTCTTC. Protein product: CASRATAGGYSYNEQFF.

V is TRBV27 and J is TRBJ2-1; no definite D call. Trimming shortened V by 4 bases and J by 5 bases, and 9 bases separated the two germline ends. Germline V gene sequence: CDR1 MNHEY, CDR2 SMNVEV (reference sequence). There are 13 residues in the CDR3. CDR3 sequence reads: CASSSRYNNEQFF. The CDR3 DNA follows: TGTGCCAGCAGTTCCCGATACAACAATGAGCAGTTCTTC.

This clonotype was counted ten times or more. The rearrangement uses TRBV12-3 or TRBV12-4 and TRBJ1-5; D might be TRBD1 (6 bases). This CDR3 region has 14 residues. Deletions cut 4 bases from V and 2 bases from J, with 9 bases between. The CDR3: CASSSRTGNQPQHF. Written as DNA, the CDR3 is TGTGCCAGCAGTTCCCGGACAGGCAATCAGCCCCAGCATTTT.

CDR3 nucleotides: TGTGCCAGCAGCCCGGGACTAGGAGGGGGGACCCAGTACTTC. This codes for CASSPGLGGGTQYF. The chain has TRBV12-3 or TRBV12-4 and TRBJ2-5, with TRBD2 matching 8 bases. The length of the CDR3 is 14 residues. The V gene end was trimmed by 6 bases and the J gene end by 7 bases; junction bases not matched to a gene: 10.

The CDR3, as DNA: TGTGCCAGCTCACCTATGAAACCGGGACAGGGGGCCTACGAGCAGTACTTC. Protein product: CASSPMKPGQGAYEQYF. V usage is TRBV18 and J usage is TRBJ2-7, with 11 bases aligning to TRBD1. CDR1 is KGHSH, CDR2 LQKENI, per germline. The CDR3 is 17 residues long. With 3 bases clipped from V and 2 bases from J, the junction kept 9 bases outside the gene matches.

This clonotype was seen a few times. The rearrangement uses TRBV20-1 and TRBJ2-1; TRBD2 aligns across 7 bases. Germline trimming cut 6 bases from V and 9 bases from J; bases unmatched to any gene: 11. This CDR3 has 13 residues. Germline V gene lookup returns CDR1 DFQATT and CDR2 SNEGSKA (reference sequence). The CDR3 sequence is CSACSGGGLEQFF. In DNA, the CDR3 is TGCAGTGCCTGTTCGGGCGGGGGTCTTGAGCAGTTCTTC.

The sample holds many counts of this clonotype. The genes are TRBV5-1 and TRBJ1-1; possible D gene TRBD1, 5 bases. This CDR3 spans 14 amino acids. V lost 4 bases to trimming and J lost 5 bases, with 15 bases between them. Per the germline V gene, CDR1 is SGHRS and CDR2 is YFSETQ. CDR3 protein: CASSRDGGFTEAFF. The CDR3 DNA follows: TGCGCCAGCAGCCGAGACGGGGGTTTTACTGAAGCTTTCTTT.

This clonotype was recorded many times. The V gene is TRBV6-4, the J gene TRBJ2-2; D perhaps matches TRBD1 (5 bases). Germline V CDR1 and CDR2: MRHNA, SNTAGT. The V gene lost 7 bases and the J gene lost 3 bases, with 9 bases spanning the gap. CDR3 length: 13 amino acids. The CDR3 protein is CASKVGDTGELFF. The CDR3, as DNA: TGTGCCAGCAAAGTAGGGGACACCGGGGAGCTGTTTTTT.

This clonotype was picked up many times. CDR3 residues: CASHIQGFQPQHF. CDR3 DNA sequence: TGTGCCAGCCACATACAGGGGTTTCAGCCCCAGCATTTT. The chain links TRBV28 to TRBJ1-5; 7 bases map to TRBD1. Germline values: CDR1 MDHEN, CDR2 SYDVKM. The CDR3 loop spans 13 amino acids. V shed 8 bases, J shed 6 bases, and the junction held 7 bases outside the gene matches.

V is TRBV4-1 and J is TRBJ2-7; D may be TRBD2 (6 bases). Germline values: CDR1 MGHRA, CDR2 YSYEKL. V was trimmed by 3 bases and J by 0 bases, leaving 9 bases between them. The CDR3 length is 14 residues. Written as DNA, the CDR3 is TGCGCCAGCAGCCAGACTAGTTTCTCCTACGAGCAGTACGTC. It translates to CASSQTSFSYEQYV.

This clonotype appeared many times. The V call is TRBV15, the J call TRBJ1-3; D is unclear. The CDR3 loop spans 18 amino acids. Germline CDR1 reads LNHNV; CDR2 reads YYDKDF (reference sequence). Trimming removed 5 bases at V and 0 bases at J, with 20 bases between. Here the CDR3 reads CATSGLRVGRSSGNTIYF. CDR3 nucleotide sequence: TGTGCCACCAGCGGTCTCCGGGTCGGCAGATCCTCTGGAAACACCATATATTTT.

CDR3 amino acids: CASSQGRGQGANEQFF. The CDR3 nucleotides read TGCGCCAGCAGCCAGGGGCGTGGACAGGGGGCGAATGAGCAGTTCTTC. The gene calls are TRBV4-1 and TRBJ2-1; 11 bases map to TRBD1. V dropped 3 bases and J dropped 7; count of bases not matched to a gene: 8. This CDR3 region has 16 residues. Germline V CDR1 and CDR2: MGHRA, YSYEKL.

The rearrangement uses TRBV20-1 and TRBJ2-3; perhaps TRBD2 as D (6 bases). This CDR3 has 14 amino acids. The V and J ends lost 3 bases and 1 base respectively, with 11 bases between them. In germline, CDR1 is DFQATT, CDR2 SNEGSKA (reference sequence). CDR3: CSASRLARTDTQYF. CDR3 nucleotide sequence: TGCAGTGCTAGTAGGCTAGCGCGCACAGATACGCAGTATTTT.

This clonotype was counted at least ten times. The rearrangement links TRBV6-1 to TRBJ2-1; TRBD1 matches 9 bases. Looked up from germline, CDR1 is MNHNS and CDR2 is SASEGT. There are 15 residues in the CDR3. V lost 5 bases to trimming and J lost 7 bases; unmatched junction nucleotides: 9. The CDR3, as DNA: TGTGCCAGCAGTCCGGGACAGGGCCCCCTAAATGAGCAGTTCTTC. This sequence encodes CASSPGQGPLNEQFF.

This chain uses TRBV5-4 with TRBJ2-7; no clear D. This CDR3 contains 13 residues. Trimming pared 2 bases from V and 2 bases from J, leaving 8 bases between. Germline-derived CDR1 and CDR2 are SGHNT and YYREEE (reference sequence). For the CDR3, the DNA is TGTGCCAGCAGCTTAGGCAGACCCTACGAGCAGTACTTC. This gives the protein CASSLGRPYEQYF.

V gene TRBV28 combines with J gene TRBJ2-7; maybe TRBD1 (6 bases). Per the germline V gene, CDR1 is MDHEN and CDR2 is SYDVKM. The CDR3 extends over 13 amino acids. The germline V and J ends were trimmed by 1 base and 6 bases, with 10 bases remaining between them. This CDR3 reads CASSLLGAGEQYF. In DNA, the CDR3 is TGTGCCAGCAGTTTATTGGGGGCGGGCGAGCAGTACTTC.

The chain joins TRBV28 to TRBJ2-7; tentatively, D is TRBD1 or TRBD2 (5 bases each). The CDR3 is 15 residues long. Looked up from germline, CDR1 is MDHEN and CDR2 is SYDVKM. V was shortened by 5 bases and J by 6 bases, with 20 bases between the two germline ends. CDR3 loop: CASSALFGGKGEQYV. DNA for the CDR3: TGTGCCAGCAGTGCCCTCTTTGGGGGAAAAGGCGAGCAGTACGTC.

The CDR3 region has the DNA TGTGCCAGCCAACAAACCGGGACTAGCGCTCGTGAGCAGTTCTTC. Protein product: CASQQTGTSAREQFF. This rearrangement joins TRBV2 to TRBJ2-1; 10 bases are a match to TRBD2. Per germline, CDR1 SNHLY and CDR2 FYNNEI. The CDR3 has 15 amino acids. Unmatched junction bases numbered 13, after V lost 8 bases and J lost 9 bases.

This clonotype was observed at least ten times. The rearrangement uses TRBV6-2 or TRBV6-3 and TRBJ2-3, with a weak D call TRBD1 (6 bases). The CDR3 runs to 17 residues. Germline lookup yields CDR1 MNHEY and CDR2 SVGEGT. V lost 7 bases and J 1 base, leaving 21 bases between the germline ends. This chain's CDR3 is CASTKSRQVLGTDTQYF. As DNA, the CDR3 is TGTGCCAGCACAAAAAGTCGACAGGTCCTGGGCACAGATACGCAGTATTTT.

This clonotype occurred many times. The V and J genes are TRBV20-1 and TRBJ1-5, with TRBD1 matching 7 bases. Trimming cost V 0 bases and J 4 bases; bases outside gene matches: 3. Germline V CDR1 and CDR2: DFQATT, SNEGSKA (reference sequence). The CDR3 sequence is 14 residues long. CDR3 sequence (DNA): TGCAGTGCTAGAGATGACAGGGAAAATCAGCCCCAGCATTTT. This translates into CSARDDRENQPQHF.

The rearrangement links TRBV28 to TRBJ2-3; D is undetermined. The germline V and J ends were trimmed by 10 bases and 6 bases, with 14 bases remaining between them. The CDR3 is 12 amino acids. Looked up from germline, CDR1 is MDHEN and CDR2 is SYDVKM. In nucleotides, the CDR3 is TGTGCCACCCGGAGTAGCTGGGATACGCAGTATTTT. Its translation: CATRSSWDTQYF.

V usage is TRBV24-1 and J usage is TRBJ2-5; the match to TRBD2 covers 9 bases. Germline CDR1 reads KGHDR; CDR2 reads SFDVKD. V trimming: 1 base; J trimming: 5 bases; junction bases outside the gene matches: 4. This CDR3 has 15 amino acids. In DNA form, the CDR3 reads TGTGCCACCAGTGATTTAGGCGGGGGGGCGGAGACCCAGTACTTC. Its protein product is CATSDLGGGAETQYF.